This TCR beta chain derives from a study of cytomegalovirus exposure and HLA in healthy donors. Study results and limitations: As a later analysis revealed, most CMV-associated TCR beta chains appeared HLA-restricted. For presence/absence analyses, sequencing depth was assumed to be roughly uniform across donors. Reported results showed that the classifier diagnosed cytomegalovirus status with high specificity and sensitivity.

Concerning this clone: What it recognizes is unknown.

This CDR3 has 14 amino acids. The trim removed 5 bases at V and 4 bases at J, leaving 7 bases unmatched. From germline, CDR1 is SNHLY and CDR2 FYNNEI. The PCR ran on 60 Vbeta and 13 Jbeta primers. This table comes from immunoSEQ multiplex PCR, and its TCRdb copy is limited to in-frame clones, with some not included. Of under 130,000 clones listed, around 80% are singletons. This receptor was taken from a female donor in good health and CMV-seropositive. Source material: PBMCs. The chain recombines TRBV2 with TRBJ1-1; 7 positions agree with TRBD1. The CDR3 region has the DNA TGTGCCAGCAGTTATGAGGGGGCGTCCACTGAAGCTTTCTTT. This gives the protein CASSYEGASTEAFF.